Listed here is a single T cell receptor (beta chain). Its specific antigen is unknown. The sample holds no much larger clone one base away, and base qualities are not on file. This sample was included in a study of vaccination and CD4 T cells after COVID-19 (dated by TCRdb to between 2021 and 2024). As for the study more broadly: Every convalescent patient had a positive nasal swab PCR test for SARS-CoV-2, with mild disease in under ten patients and severe disease in one. Six males and four females were included in the convalescent cohort, with two Hispanic individuals, seven Caucasians, two Asians and one multiracial person represented. Each participant got two doses of either the Pfizer-BioNTech BNT162b2 vaccine (n=8) or the Moderna mRNA-1273 vaccine (n=2). Post-COVID blood samples were collected from convalescent patients a median of around 100 days after diagnosis, with a range of about 30 to 161 days. Post-vaccine blood samples were collected a median of approximately 68 days after the second vaccine dose, ranging from about 13 to 241 days. Overlapping spike peptide pools from SARS-CoV-2 and from the common cold coronaviruses HCoV-NL63, HCoV-OC43 and HCoV-229E were used as culture stimuli. In control cultures, a CEFX viral epitope pool was used as positive control, an HIV-1 Nef peptide pool was used as negative control, or no peptide was added. In fewer than 12 COVID-19 convalescent patients and a few infection-naive healthy vaccine recipients, researchers compared the spike-specific CD4+ TCR repertoire from before mRNA vaccination with the repertoire from after.

Findings and caveats that apply to the study as a whole: Relatively few convalescent patients were included in the study, and early timepoints after natural infection were not analyzed. Among the post-vaccine SARS-CoV-2-reactive clones in convalescent patients, a median approximately 90% showed up only after vaccination, which suggests vaccine-specific priming. The median number of SARS-CoV-2-reactive clonotypes rose from under 25 after infection to 38 after vaccination, but the change was not significant. Nearly all vaccine-specific clones in convalescent patients (304 of 307) were mono-reactive for SARS-CoV-2 spike rather than cross-reactive with common cold coronaviruses.

Reading the label with the study, this specimen's treatment or condition is: roughly 10-day PBMC culture with coronavirus spike peptide pools or control peptides (ViraFEST assay). The ViraFEST assay was used in the study, in which antigen-specific T cells were expanded with peptide pools and expanded clonotypes were subsequently identified by TCR sequencing. The convalescent patients' positive SARS-CoV-2 PCR tests fell between March and December 2020, which was before the Alpha, Beta and Delta variants emerged in the United States. Each well held about 1.8 million PBMCs cultured with 9 to 10 ug/ml peptide pools in IMDM containing around 5% human AB serum and roughly 10 IU/ml IL-2. On days 3 and 7, half of the culture medium was replaced with fresh IL-2-containing medium. Once the cells had been in culture for approximately 10 days, the EasySep CD4+ T cell isolation kit was used to isolate CD4+ T cells by negative selection. Ficoll-Paque Plus gradient centrifugation was used to isolate PBMCs from whole blood, and the isolated PBMCs were then either used fresh or cryopreserved at -140C. Each culture condition was generally run in triplicate wells.

The library was produced with PCR. At the Johns Hopkins FTIC core, DNA from the cultured CD4+ T cells underwent TCR sequencing with the Oncomine TCR Beta short-read assay. Genomic DNA was extracted from the cultured CD4+ T cells with the QIAamp micro DNA kit. Oncomine TCR Beta libraries from cultured CD4+ T cells were pooled with unique dual indexes and sequenced on an Illumina iSeq 100. The authors' pipeline ran thus. Non-productive sequences were removed, and CDR3s not starting with C, not ending with F or W, or shorter than 7 amino acids were discarded. Antigen-specific clonotypes were identified with the MANAFEST web application by comparing peptide-stimulated wells with reference and other culture wells. For a clone to be called positive, the clone needed an FDR below 0.05, an odds ratio above 5, and a productive frequency above 0.1% in at least two of three replicate wells. Cross-reactive clonotypes were defined as significantly expanded in both SARS-CoV-2 spike wells and at least one common cold coronavirus spike condition. Using R version 3.6.1, CDR3 homology was evaluated through Levenshtein distances (stringdist) along with unrooted phylogenetic trees (ape). TCRdb applied fastp at Q25 and MiXCR to the public reads, then kept only in-frame beta chains. Merged by CDR3 protein, the rows form single entries marked with the most common genes and DNA. Here the V and J calls rest on TCRdb's processing, not on the authors' analysis. Counted in this sample were about 8,600 distinct CDR3 sequences; 32% of them appeared once. The ten largest account for 25% to 30% of the sample.

The sample was cultured CD4+ T cells from blood. The sequence came from a human donor with COVID-19.

The DNA sequence is TGTGCCAGCAGCTTGGAAGGGGTCCTCTACAATGAGCAGTTCTTC. It codes for CASSLEGVLYNEQFF. The chain is made from TRBV5-4 and TRBJ2-1, with a tentative D gene TRBD1 over 5 matching bases. From its cysteine to its phenylalanine, the CDR3 spans 15 amino acids. The read is trimmed to its CDR3 DNA, 45 bases read in frame from base 1. V is reduced by 0 bases and J by 3 bases, leaving a spacing of 10 bases between them. The germline V gene encodes CDR1 SGHNT and CDR2 YYREEE (reference sequence).